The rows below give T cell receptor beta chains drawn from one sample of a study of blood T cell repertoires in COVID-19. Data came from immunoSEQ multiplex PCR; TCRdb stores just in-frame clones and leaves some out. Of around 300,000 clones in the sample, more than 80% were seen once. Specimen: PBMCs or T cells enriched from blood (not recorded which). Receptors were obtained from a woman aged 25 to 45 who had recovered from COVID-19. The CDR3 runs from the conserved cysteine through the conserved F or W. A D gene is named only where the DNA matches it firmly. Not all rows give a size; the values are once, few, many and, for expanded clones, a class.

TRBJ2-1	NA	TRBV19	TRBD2	CASSKRWTSGTAYNEQFF	TGTGCCAGTAGTAAACGTTGGACTAGCGGGACCGCTTACAATGAGCAGTTCTTC
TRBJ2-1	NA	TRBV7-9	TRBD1	CASSLGTGLNNEQFF	TGTGCCAGCAGCCTCGGGACAGGGCTCAACAATGAGCAGTTCTTC
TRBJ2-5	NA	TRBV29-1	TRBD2	CSVGSSGSSETQYF	TGCAGCGTTGGGTCTAGCGGGAGCTCAGAGACCCAGTACTTC
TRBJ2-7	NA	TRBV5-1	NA	CASSFRDREYEQYF	TGCGCCAGCAGCTTCCGAGACAGAGAGTACGAGCAGTACTTC
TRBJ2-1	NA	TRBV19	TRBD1	CASSPLPGTDNNEQFF	TGTGCCAGTAGTCCTTTGCCCGGGACAGATAACAATGAGCAGTTCTTC
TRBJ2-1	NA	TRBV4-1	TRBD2	CASSQVLAGTYNEQFF	TGCGCCAGCAGCCAAGTACTAGCGGGTACCTACAATGAGCAGTTCTTC
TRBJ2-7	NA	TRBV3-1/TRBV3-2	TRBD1	CASSSTRDRRCYEQYF	TGTGCCAGCAGCAGTACCAGGGACAGGCGATGCTACGAGCAGTACTTC
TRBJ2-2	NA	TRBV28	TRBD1	CASSLDRAGELFF	TGTGCCAGCAGTCTCGACAGGGCCGGGGAGCTGTTTTTT
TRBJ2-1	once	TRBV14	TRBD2	CASSRTSGGANEQFF	TGTGCCAGCAGCCGGACTAGCGGGGGCGCGAATGAGCAGTTCTTC
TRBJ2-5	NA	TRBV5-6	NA	CASSRDTLRRETQYF	TGTGCCAGCAGCAGGGACACCCTCAGGCGAGAGACCCAGTACTTC
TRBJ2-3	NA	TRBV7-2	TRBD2	CASSLVSLSLAGGNTQYF	TGTGCCAGCAGCTTAGTAAGCCTTAGCCTAGCGGGAGGGAATACGCAGTATTTT
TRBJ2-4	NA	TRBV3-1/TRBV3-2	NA	CASSQSSGGVNLDIQYF	TGTGCCAGCAGTCAATCGTCTGGTGGTGTTAATCTAGACATTCAGTACTTC
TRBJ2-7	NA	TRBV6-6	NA	CASSSPTLSSYEQYF	TGTGCCAGCAGTTCTCCGACACTGAGCTCCTACGAGCAGTACTTC
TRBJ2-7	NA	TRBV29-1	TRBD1	CSVHGTGNEQYF	TGCAGCGTCCACGGGACAGGGAACGAGCAGTACTTC
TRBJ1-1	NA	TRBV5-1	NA	CASSYTGNTEAFF	TGCGCCAGCAGCTACACAGGGAACACTGAAGCTTTCTTT
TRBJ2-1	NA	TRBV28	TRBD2	CASRRGLAIYNEQFF	TGTGCCAGCAGGCGGGGACTAGCAATTTACAATGAGCAGTTCTTC
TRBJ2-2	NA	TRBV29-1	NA	CSVELNGELFF	TGCAGCGTTGAACTTAACGGGGAGCTGTTTTTT
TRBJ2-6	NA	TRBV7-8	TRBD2	CASSLALRTSGSSRGANVLTF	TGTGCCAGCAGCTTAGCGCTCAGGACTAGCGGGTCCTCACGTGGGGCCAACGTCCTGACTTTC
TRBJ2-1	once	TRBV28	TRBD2	CASSPRTGLAGINEQFF	TGTGCCAGCAGTCCAAGAACCGGACTAGCGGGAATCAATGAGCAGTTCTTC
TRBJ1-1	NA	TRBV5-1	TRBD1	CASSSTGVAMNTEAFF	TGCGCCAGCAGCTCAACAGGGGTTGCCATGAACACTGAAGCTTTCTTT
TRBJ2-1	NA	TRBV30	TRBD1	CAWQGAAYNEQFF	TGTGCCTGGCAGGGGGCGGCGTACAATGAGCAGTTCTTC
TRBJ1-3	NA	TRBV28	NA	CASSSGLVGGNTIYF	TGTGCCAGCAGTTCGGGGTTGGTAGGAGGAAACACCATATATTTT
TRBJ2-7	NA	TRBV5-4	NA	CASSYATDTSYEQYF	TGTGCCAGCAGCTATGCAACAGACACTTCCTACGAGCAGTACTTC
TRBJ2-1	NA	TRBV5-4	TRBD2	CASSTGLAGMFSYNEQFF	TGTGCCAGCAGCACGGGACTAGCGGGAATGTTCTCCTACAATGAGCAGTTCTTC
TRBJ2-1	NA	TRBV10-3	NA	CAISESLVQGGEQFF	TGTGCCATCAGTGAGTCTTTGGTCCAAGGAGGTGAGCAGTTCTTC
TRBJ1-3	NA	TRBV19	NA	CASSIAGSSSGNTIYF	TGTGCCAGTAGTATCGCAGGAAGTAGCTCTGGAAACACCATATATTTT
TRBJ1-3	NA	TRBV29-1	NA	CSVEDRSGDTIYF	TGCAGCGTTGAAGATCGTTCGGGGGACACCATATATTTT
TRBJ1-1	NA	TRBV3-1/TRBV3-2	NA	CASSQEDRNTEAFF	TGTGCCAGCAGCCAGGAAGACAGGAACACTGAAGCTTTCTTT
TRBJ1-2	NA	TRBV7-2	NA	CASISQGSPTAGYTF	TGTGCCAGCATATCTCAGGGGTCCCCGACAGCTGGCTACACCTTC
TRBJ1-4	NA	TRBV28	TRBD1	CASSSPGQVNEKLFF	TGTGCCAGCAGTTCCCCTGGACAGGTTAATGAAAAACTGTTTTTT
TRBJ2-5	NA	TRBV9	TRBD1	CASSARDRGGQETQYF	TGTGCCAGCAGCGCCCGGGACAGGGGAGGTCAAGAGACCCAGTACTTC
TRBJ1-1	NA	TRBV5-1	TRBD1	CASSSEGQLNTEAFF	TGCGCCAGCAGCTCGGAGGGACAGTTGAACACTGAAGCTTTCTTT
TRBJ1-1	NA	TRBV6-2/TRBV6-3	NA	CASSFPTGQMNTEAFF	TGTGCCAGCAGTTTCCCCACAGGACAGATGAACACTGAAGCTTTCTTT
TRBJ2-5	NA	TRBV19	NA	CASGNGVETQYF	TGTGCCAGTGGCAACGGGGTCGAGACCCAGTACTTC
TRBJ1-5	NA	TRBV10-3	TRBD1	CATNGQVSNQPQHF	TGTGCCACCAACGGACAGGTGAGCAATCAGCCCCAGCATTTT
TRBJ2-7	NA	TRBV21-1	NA	CASSTLYEQYF	TGTGCCAGCAGCACTCTCTACGAGCAGTACTTC
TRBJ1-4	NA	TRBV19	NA	CASSFGWGVGNEKLFF	TGTGCCAGTAGTTTCGGTTGGGGAGTGGGTAATGAAAAACTGTTTTTT
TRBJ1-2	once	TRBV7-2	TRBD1	CASSLTPGQGDGYTF	TGTGCCAGCAGCTTAACTCCGGGACAGGGGGATGGCTACACCTTC
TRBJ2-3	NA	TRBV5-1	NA	CASSLTGTRTDTQYF	TGCGCCAGCAGCTTGACAGGGACCCGCACAGATACGCAGTATTTT
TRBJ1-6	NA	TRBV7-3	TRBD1	CASSSGQAYNSPLHF	TGTGCCAGCAGCTCGGGACAGGCCTATAATTCACCCCTCCACTTT
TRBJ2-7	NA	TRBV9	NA	CASSVGGISSYEQYF	TGTGCCAGCAGCGTTGGGGGGATTAGCTCCTACGAGCAGTACTTC
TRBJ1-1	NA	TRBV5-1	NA	CASSGGASEAFF	TGCGCCAGCAGCGGCGGGGCCTCTGAAGCTTTCTTT
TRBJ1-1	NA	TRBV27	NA	CASKEGTEAFF	TGTGCCAGCAAAGAGGGCACTGAAGCTTTCTTT
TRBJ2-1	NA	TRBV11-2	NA	CASSLDTLASSYNEQFF	TGTGCCAGCAGCTTAGATACACTCGCTAGCTCCTACAATGAGCAGTTCTTC
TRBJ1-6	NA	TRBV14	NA	CASSHDSLNSPLHF	TGTGCCAGCAGCCACGACAGCCTTAATTCACCCCTCCACTTT
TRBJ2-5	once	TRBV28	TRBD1	CASSPAGGVGTQYF	TGTGCCAGCAGTCCAGCAGGGGGCGTGGGGACCCAGTACTTC